This T cell receptor beta chain comes out of a study of cytomegalovirus exposure and HLA in healthy donors. CDR3 length: 14 residues. CDR1 SNHLY and CDR2 FYNNEI come from the germline V gene. J was trimmed by 8 bases and V by 6 bases; bases with no gene match: 7. The protocol was immunoSEQ multiplex PCR, while the TCRdb copy is restricted to in-frame clones and leaves out a portion. This table has over 120,000 clones, approximately 94% appearing once. A remark on this clone: Its antigen is undetermined.

Overall study results and limits: Investigators reported 150 to 200 TCR beta chains as tied to cytomegalovirus.

The rearrangement uses TRBV2 and TRBJ2-1; 10 positions agree with TRBD2. The clonotype was recovered from a man aged 18-30 years in good health and CMV-seropositive. The sequencing input was PBMCs. In nucleotides, the CDR3 is TGTGCCAGCAGCGGACTAGCGGAGGGGGATGAGCAGTTCTTC. It is translated as CASSGLAEGDEQFF. Complete variable domain (other parts from reference TRBV2 and TRBJ2-1): EPEVTQTPSHQVTQMGQEVILRCVPISNHLYFYWYRQILGQKVEFLVSFYNNEISEKSEIFDDQFSVERPDGSNFTLKIRSTKLEDSAMYFCASSGLAEGDEQFFGPGTRLTVL.